This T cell receptor (beta chain) derives from a study of cytomegalovirus exposure and HLA in healthy donors. General study points: Donors were assumed by presence/absence analyses to have roughly uniform sequencing depth. Analysis was performed later, and it showed HLA-associated TCR beta chains to be more clonally expanded than equally common others. A previous analysis found most TCR beta V segments productive roughly 90% or roughly 30% of the time.

It was with 60 Vbeta and 13 Jbeta primers that the PCR ran. Measured with immunoSEQ multiplex PCR; TCRdb has only the in-frame clones, and not every one. The sample lists around 100,000 clones; approximately 70% were seen once. Note on this clone: Its antigen remains unknown.

This TCR was sampled from a man under 40 in good health and CMV-seropositive. The material sequenced was PBMCs.

CDR3 sequence (DNA): TGTGCCAGCAGCTTAGTTCGACTAGCGGGTTTCTCTGGGGCCAACGTCCTGACTTTC. Its translation is CASSLVRLAGFSGANVLTF. The chain employs TRBV13 and TRBJ2-6; TRBD2 aligns across 10 bases. Germline V gene lookup returns CDR1 PRHDT and CDR2 FYEKMQ (reference sequence). Trimming at V came to 1 base and at J to 0 bases, leaving 6 bases not matched to a gene. This CDR3 spans 19 amino acids.